The sequence of this T cell receptor beta chain was determined in a study of beta chain features in type 1 diabetes. At the level of the study: Across all samples, 100 million to 130 million sorted cells were examined. Overall study results and limits: The study found fewer insertions and more deletions at VDJ junctions in type 1 diabetes patients. For Type 1 diabetes patients, all four CD4+ subsets carried TCRB CDR3s that were moderately but significantly shorter. It was among patients, rather than healthy donors, that naive, central memory and Treg TCRB repertoires appeared more similar.

Purity of each sorted population was above 95%. The V gene's germline CDR1 is DFQATT and CDR2 SNEGSKA (reference sequence). This CDR3 has 10 amino acids. Sequenced material consisted of expressed TCRB transcripts (all of the isolated RNA was reverse transcribed). Assay used: immunoSEQ multiplex PCR; TCRdb lists only in-frame clones, some missing. Seen here are 300,000 or so clones, about 13% observed once, and the top ten hold roughly 0.016%. For this clone: Its antigen is unidentified. At one boundary the junction diverges from the germline segment, which might be a read error.

Sequenced: naive CD4+ T cells from blood. The gene calls are TRBV20-1 and TRBJ1-5, with D hard to call. This clonotype was sampled from a woman aged 18-29 years with type 1 diabetes. The CDR3, as DNA: TGCAATGCTAGAGCGGGGTCCCAGCATTTT. Translating it yields CNARAGSQHF.